This T cell receptor beta chain emerged from a study of blood T cell repertoires in COVID-19. The method was immunoSEQ multiplex PCR; TCRdb's version includes in-frame clones alone and lacks a portion of them. The repertoire holds a few hundred thousand clones, roughly nine tenths seen once, with 6.2% in the top ten. The CDR3 runs to 14 residues. The ends lost 6 bases at V and 3 bases at J; junction bases unmatched: 7. The germline CDR1 and CDR2 sequences are GTSNPN and SVGIG (reference sequence). The rearrangement uses TRBV30 and TRBJ2-7, with TRBD2 matching 11 bases. This receptor was taken from a man aged 60 to 69 with acute or convalescent COVID-19. The sequenced material came from peripheral blood. The CDR3 spells CACSRGTSGYEQYF. The CDR3 DNA is TGTGCCTGCTCCCGTGGGACTAGCGGCTACGAGCAGTACTTC.